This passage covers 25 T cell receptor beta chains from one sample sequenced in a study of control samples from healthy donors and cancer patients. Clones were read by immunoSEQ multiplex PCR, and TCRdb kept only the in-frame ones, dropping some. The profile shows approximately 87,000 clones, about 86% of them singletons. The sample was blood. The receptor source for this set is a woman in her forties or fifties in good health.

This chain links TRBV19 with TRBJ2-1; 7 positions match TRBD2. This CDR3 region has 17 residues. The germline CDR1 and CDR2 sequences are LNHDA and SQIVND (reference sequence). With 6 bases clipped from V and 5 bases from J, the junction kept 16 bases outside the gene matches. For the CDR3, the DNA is TGTGCCAGTAGCGGCGCCGTTGGGCGGGGGACTAACAATGAGCAGTTCTTC. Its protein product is CASSGAVGRGTNNEQFF.

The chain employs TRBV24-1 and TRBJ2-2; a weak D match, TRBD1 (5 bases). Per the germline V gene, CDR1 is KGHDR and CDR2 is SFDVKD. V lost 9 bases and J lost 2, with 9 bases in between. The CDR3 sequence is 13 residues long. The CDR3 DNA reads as TGTGCCACCCGCAGGGATAACACCGGGGAGCTGTTTTTT. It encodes CATRRDNTGELFF.

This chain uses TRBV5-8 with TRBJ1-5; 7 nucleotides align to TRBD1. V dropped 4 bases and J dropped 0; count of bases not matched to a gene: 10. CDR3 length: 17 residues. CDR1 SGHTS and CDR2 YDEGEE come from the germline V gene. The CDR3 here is CASSVMTGTDSNQPQHF. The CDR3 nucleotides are TGTGCCAGCAGCGTTATGACCGGGACAGATAGCAATCAGCCCCAGCATTTT.

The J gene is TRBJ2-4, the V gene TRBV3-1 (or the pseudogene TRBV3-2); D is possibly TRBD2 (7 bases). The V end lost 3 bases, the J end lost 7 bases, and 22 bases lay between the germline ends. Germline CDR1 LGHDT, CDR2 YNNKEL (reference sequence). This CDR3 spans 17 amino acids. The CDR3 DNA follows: TGTGCCAGCAGCCAGGGGGCTAGCGGCGCTCCAGGGAACATTCAGTACTTC. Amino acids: CASSQGASGAPGNIQYF.

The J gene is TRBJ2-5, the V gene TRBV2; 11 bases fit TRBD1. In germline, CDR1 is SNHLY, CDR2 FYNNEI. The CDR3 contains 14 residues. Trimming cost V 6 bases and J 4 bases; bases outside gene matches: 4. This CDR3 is CASSGTGGSETQYF. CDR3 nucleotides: TGTGCCAGCAGCGGGACAGGGGGGTCAGAGACCCAGTACTTC.

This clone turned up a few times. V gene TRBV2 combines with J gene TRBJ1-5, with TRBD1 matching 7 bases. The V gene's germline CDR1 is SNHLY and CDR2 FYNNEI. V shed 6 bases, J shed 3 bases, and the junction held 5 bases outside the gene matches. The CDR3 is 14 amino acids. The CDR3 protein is CASRRGTANQPQHF. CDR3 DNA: TGTGCCAGCAGGAGAGGGACAGCCAATCAGCCCCAGCATTTT. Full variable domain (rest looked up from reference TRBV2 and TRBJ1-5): EPEVTQTPSHQVTQMGQEVILRCVPISNHLYFYWYRQILGQKVEFLVSFYNNEISEKSEIFDDQFSVERPDGSNFTLKIRSTKLEDSAMYFCASRRGTANQPQHFGDGTRLSIL.

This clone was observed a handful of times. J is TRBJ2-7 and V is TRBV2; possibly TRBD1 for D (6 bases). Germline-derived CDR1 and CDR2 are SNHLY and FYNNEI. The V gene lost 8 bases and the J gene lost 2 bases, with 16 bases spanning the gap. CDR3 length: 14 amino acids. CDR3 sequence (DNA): TGTGCCAGCCACAGGGAGACTATGACCTACGAGCAGTACTTC. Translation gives CASHRETMTYEQYF.

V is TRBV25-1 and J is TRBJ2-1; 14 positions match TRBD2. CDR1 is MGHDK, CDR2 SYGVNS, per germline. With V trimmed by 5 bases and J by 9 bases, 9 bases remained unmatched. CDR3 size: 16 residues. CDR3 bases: TGTGCCAGCAGTCCCAGACTAGCGGGAGGGCCCGTTGAGCAGTTCTTC. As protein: CASSPRLAGGPVEQFF.

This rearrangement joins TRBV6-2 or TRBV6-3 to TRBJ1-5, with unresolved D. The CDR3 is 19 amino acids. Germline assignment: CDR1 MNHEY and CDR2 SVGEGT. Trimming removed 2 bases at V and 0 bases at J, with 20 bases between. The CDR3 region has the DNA TGTGCCAGCAGTTACAAGGTCTTGCCCAGTGATTATAGCAATCAGCCCCAGCATTTT. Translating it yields CASSYKVLPSDYSNQPQHF.

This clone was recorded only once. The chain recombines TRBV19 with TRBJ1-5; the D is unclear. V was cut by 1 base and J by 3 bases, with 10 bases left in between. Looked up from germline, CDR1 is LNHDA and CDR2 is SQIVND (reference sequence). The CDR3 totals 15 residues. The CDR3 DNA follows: TGTGCCAGTAGTATAGCAGGAATATACAATCAGCCCCAGCATTTT. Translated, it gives CASSIAGIYNQPQHF. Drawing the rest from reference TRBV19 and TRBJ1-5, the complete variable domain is DGGITQSPKYLFRKEGQNVTLSCEQNLNHDAMYWYRQDPGQGLRLIYYSQIVNDFQKGDIAEGYSVSREKKESFPLTVTSAQKNPTAFYLCASSIAGIYNQPQHFGDGTRLSIL.

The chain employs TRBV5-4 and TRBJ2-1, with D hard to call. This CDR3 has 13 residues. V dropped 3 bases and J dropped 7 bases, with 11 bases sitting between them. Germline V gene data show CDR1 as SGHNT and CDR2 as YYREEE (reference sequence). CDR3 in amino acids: CASSSPGSNEQFF. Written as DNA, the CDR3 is TGTGCCAGCAGCTCCCCCGGCTCAAATGAGCAGTTCTTC.

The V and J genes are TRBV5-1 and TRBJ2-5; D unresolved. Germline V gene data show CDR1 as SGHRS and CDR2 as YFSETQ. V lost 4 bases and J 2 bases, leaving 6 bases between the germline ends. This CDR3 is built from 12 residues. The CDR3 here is CASSPQQETQYF. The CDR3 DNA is TGCGCCAGCAGCCCACAACAAGAGACCCAGTACTTC.

The CDR3 protein is CASSEDRGAKNIQYF. The CDR3, as DNA: TGTGCCAGCAGTGAAGACAGGGGAGCCAAAAACATTCAGTACTTC. The chain has TRBV2 and TRBJ2-4; 7 bases line up with TRBD1. The junction had 0 bases not matched to a gene; V was cut back by 1 base and J by 0 bases. The CDR3 length is 15 residues. The germline gives CDR1 SNHLY, CDR2 FYNNEI.

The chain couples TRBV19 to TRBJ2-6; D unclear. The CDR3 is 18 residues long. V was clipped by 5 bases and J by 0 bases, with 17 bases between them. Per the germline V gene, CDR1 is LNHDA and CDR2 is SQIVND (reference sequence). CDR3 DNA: TGTGCCAGTAGTTCTGCTGCGCAGGCAGCCTCTGGGGCCAACGTCCTGACTTTC. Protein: CASSSAAQAASGANVLTF. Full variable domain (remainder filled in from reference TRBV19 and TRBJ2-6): DGGITQSPKYLFRKEGQNVTLSCEQNLNHDAMYWYRQDPGQGLRLIYYSQIVNDFQKGDIAEGYSVSREKKESFPLTVTSAQKNPTAFYLCASSSAAQAASGANVLTFGAGSRLTVL.

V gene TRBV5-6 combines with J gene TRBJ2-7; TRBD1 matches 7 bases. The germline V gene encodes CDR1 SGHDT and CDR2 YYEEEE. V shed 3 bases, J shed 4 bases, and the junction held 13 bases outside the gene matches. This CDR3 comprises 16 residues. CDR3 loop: CASSYFLDRARYEQYF. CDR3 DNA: TGTGCCAGCAGCTATTTTCTAGACAGGGCTAGGTACGAGCAGTACTTC.

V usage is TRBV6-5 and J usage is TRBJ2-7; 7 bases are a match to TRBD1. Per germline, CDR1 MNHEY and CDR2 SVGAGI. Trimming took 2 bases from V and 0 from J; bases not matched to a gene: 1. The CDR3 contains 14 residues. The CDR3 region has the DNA TGTGCCAGCAGTTACGGGGACAGCTCCTACGAGCAGTACTTC. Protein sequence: CASSYGDSSYEQYF.

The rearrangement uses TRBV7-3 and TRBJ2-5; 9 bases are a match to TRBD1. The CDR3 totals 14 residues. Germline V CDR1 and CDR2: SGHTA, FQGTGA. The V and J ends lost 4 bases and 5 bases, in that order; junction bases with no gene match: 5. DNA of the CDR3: TGTGCCAGCAGCTCACAGGGGGCCGGGGAGACCCAGTACTTC. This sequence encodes CASSSQGAGETQYF.

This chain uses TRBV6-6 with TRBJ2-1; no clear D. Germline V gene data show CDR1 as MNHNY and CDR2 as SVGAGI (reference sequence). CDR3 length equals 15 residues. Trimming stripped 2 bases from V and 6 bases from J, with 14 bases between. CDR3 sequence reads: CASSYPFVRRNEQFF. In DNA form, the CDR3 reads TGTGCCAGCAGTTACCCGTTTGTCAGGCGCAATGAGCAGTTCTTC.

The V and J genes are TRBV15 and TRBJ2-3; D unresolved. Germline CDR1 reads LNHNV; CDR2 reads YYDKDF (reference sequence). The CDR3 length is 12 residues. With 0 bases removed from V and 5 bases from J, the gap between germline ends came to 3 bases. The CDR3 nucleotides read TGTGCCACCAGCAGAGAGGGAGATACGCAGTATTTT. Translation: CATSREGDTQYF.

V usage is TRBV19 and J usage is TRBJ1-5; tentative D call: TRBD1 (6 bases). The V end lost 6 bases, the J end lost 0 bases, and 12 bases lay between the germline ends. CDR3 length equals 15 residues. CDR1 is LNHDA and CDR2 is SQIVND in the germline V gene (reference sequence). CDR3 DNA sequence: TGTGCCAGTAGCCAAGGACAGCTTAGCAATCAGCCCCAGCATTTT. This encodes CASSQGQLSNQPQHF.

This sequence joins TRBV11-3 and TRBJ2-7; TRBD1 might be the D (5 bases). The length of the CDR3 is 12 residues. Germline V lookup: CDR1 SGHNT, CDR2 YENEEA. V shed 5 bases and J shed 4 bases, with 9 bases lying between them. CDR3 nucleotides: TGTGCCAGCAGCCCCAACAGGTACGAGCAGTACTTC. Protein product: CASSPNRYEQYF.

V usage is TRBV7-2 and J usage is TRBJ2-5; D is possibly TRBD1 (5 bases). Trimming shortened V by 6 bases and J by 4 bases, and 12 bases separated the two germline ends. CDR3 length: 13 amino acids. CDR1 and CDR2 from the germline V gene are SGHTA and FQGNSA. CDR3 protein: CASRSAGLETQYF. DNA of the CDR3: TGTGCCAGCAGATCGGCAGGGTTAGAGACCCAGTACTTC.

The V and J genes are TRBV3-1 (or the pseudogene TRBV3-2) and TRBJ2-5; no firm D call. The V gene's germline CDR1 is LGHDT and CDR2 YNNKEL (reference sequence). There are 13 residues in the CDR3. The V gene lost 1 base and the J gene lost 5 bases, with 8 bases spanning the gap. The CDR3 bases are TGTGCCAGCAGCCAAGTTTTGGCGGAGACCCAGTACTTC. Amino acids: CASSQVLAETQYF.

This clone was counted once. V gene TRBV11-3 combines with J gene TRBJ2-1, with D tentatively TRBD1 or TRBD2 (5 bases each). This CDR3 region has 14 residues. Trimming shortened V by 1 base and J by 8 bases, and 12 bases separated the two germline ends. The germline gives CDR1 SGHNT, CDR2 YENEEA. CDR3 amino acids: CASSLVSGPHEQFF. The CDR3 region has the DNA TGTGCCAGCAGCTTAGTATCGGGGCCGCATGAGCAGTTCTTC.

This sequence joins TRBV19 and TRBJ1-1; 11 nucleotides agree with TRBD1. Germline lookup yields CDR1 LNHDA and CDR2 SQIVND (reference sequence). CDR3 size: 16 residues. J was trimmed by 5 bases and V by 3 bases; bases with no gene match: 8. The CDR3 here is CASSMGQGGVRTEAFF. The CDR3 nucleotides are TGTGCCAGTAGTATGGGACAGGGGGGCGTGAGGACTGAAGCTTTCTTT.